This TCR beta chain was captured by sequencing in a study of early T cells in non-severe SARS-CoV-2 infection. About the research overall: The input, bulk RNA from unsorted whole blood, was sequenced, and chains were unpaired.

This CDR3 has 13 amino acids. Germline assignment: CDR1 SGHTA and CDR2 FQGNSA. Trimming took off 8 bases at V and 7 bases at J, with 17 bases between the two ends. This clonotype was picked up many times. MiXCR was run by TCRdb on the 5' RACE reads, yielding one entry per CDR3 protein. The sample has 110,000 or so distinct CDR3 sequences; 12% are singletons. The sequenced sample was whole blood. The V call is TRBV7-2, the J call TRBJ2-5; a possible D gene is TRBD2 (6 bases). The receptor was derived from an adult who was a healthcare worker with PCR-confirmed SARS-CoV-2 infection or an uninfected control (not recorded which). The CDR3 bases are TGTGCCAGCTTAGGCTCGGGGGTTTGGACCCAGTACTTC. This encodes CASLGSGVWTQYF. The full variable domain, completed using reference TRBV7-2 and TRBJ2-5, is GAGVSQSPSNKVTEKGKDVELRCDPISGHTALYWYRQSLGQGLEFLIYFQGNSAPDKSGLPSDRFSAERTGGSVSTLTIQRTQQEDSAVYLCASLGSGVWTQYFGPGTRLLVL.